This TCR beta chain was identified in a study of shared clonotypes between healthy human individuals. Naivety among CD8 cells was defined by CD45RO negativity and positive CCR7 selection, thereby excluding terminally differentiated effector memory CD45RA+ cells. Profiled with immunoSEQ multiplex PCR; TCRdb holds only in-frame clones, not every one. The sample lists roughly 1,800,000 clones, approximately 95% occurring once. Germline CDR1 reads MNHNY; CDR2 reads SVGAGI (reference sequence). V was cut by 3 bases and J by 4 bases, with 13 bases left in between. This CDR3 region has 15 residues. Sequenced sample: naive CD8+ T cells sorted from blood. V gene TRBV6-6 combines with J gene TRBJ1-5, with D uncertain. The sequence was collected from a man aged 18 to 30 in good health. CDR3 DNA: TGTGCCAGCAGTTATAGCATCGATCTTAATCAGCCCCAGCATTTT. This codes for CASSYSIDLNQPQHF.